A selection of T cell receptor beta chains follows, all from one sample in a study of T cells in Graves' hyperthyroidism and ophthalmopathy. MiXCR was run by TCRdb on the multiplex PCR reads, yielding one entry per CDR3 protein. The table has hundreds of thousands of distinct CDR3 sequences, about 16% seen once. Sequencing was done on a sample of blood. These receptor sequences come from a woman aged 30 to 39 with Graves' hyperthyroidism. The CDR3 runs from the conserved cysteine through the conserved F or W. Fields, in order: D gene, clone size, V gene, J gene, CDR3 DNA, CDR3 protein. The D gene is left open where the match is weak. The size of a clone is reported for some rows only, either as once, few or many, or as a class for expanded clones.

>TRBD2|few|TRBV18|TRBJ2-1
TGTGCCAGCTCACCAAGCGGGGTTAAGGATGAGCAGTTCTTC
CASSPSGVKDEQFF
>NA|many|TRBV2|TRBJ2-1
TGTGCCAGCAGGGGGCTGAGGGGGTTGGATGAGCAGTTCTTC
CASRGLRGLDEQFF
>NA|many|TRBV12-3/TRBV12-4|TRBJ2-7
TGTGCCAGCAGTTTGGGCAGGCAACCCTACGAGCAGTACTTC
CASSLGRQPYEQYF
>NA|many|TRBV6-1|TRBJ2-7
TGTGCCAGCAGTCGGGACGCCGACTACGAGCAGTACTTC
CASSRDADYEQYF
>TRBD2|many|TRBV27|TRBJ2-3
TGTGCCAGCAGTACCAGAGCGGGAGCCAGAGCAGATACGCAGTATTTT
CASSTRAGARADTQYF
>NA|many|TRBV29-1|TRBJ1-1
TGCAGCGTTGAAGTCAACTTAGGAGGCACTGAAGCTTTCTTT
CSVEVNLGGTEAFF
>NA|few|TRBV7-2|TRBJ1-5
TGTGCCAGCAGCTTAGACAGCACAAACAATCAGCCCCAGCATTTT
CASSLDSTNNQPQHF
>TRBD1|many|TRBV7-2|TRBJ2-2
TGTGCCAGCAGCTCAGACAGGGTGTCCGGGGAGCTGTTTTTT
CASSSDRVSGELFF
>NA|few|TRBV19|TRBJ1-5
TGTGCCAGTAGTATAGGACAGTTCAGCAATCAGCCCCAGCATTTT
CASSIGQFSNQPQHF
>NA|few|TRBV27|TRBJ1-5
TGTGCCAGCAGTCCTTACCTCGAGGGCAGAAGCAATCAGCCCCAGCATTTT
CASSPYLEGRSNQPQHF
>TRBD1|NA|TRBV3-1|TRBJ1-1
TGTGCCAGCAGCCCACAGGGGCTCCCTGAAGCTTTCTTT
CASSPQGLPEAFF
>TRBD2|few|TRBV20-1|TRBJ2-1
TGCAGTGCTGTCGGCACTAGCGGCCCCTATGAGCAGTTCTTC
CSAVGTSGPYEQFF
>NA|many|TRBV29-1|TRBJ2-7
TGCAGCGTTGACGGGCAGGGGGGACGGTACGAGCAGTACTTC
CSVDGQGGRYEQYF
>TRBD2|NA|TRBV15|TRBJ2-1
TGTGCCACCAGCAGAGAACGCGGGAGGGCCCCTCGCAATGAGCAGTTCTTC
CATSRERGRAPRNEQFF
>NA|many|TRBV28|TRBJ2-7
TGTGCCAGCAGTTTATTATCCGGGATCCACGAGCAGTACTTC
CASSLLSGIHEQYF
>NA|NA|TRBV19|TRBJ2-2
TGTGCCAGTAGTATGGCAGGGAGTGACACCGGGGAGCTGTTTTTT
CASSMAGSDTGELFF
>NA|NA|TRBV20-1|TRBJ1-2
TGCAGTGCACACCCGGGGGCTAAGGGCTACACCTTC
CSAHPGAKGYTF
>TRBD2|few|TRBV6-1|TRBJ2-3
TGTGCCACCTCCAGAACTAGCGGGAGGCGCGCAGATACGCAGTATTTT
CATSRTSGRRADTQYF
>NA|many|TRBV12-3/TRBV12-4|TRBJ1-5
TGTGCCAGCAGTTTAATTGGGGTTAATAGCAATCAGCCCCAGCATTTT
CASSLIGVNSNQPQHF
>NA|many|TRBV20-1|TRBJ1-1
TGCAGTGCTAGGTATGTGGATAGGAACACTGAAGCTTTCTTT
CSARYVDRNTEAFF
>NA|few|TRBV7-9|TRBJ1-1
TGTGCCAGCAGCCGCCTCGACCTTAACACTGAAGCTTTCTTT
CASSRLDLNTEAFF
>TRBD2|NA|TRBV28|TRBJ2-5
TGTGCCAGCAGTTCACTAGGCGGGGGGTGGACCCAGTACTTC
CASSSLGGGWTQYF
>NA|NA|TRBV7-9|TRBJ1-1
TGTGCCAGCAGCGACATCTCCCGAGGGATGACTGAAGCTTTCTTT
CASSDISRGMTEAFF
>TRBD2|few|TRBV7-8|TRBJ2-5
TGTGCCAGCAGCCCCAGGACTAGCCGAGGGGAGGAGACCCAGTACTTC
CASSPRTSRGEETQYF
>NA|NA|TRBV19|TRBJ1-2
TGTGCCAGTAGTATTGCAGGCTATGGCTACACCTTC
CASSIAGYGYTF
>NA|NA|TRBV12-3/TRBV12-4|TRBJ2-4
TGTGCCAGCAGTTTAGAGGGGCTAGCCAAAAACATTCAGTACTTC
CASSLEGLAKNIQYF
>NA|few|TRBV7-9|TRBJ2-5
TGTGCCAGCAGCTTAGATTTGGCGTTGGACAGACTTTGGCCGACCCAGTACTTC
CASSLDLALDRLWPTQYF
>NA|NA|TRBV11-3|TRBJ1-5
TGTGCCAGCAGCCTTAGGTGGCGGACTGGGGCCAATCAGCCCCAGCATTTT
CASSLRWRTGANQPQHF
>TRBD1|many|TRBV2|TRBJ2-5
TGTGCCAGCAGTGTGGGGACAGGGGTGGAGACCCAGTACTTC
CASSVGTGVETQYF